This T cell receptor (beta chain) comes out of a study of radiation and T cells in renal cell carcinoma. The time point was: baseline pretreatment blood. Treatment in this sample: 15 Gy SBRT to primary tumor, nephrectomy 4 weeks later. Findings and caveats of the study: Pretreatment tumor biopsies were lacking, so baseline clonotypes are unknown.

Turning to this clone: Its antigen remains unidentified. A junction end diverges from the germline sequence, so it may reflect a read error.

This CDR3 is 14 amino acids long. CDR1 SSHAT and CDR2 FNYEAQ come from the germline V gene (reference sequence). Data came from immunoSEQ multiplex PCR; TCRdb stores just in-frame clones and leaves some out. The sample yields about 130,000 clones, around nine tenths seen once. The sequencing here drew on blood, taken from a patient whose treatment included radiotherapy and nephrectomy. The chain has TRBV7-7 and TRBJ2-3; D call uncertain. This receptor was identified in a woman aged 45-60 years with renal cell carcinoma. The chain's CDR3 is CASSLAASTDTQYF. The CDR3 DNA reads TGTGCTAGCAGCTTAGCTGCTAGCACAGATACGCAGTATTTT. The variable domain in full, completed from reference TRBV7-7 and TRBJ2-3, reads GAGVSQSPRYKVTKRGQDVTLRCDPISSHATLYWYQQALGQGPEFLTYFNYEAQPDKSGLPSDRFSAERPEGSISTLTIQRTEQRDSAMYRCASSLAASTDTQYFGPGTRLTVL.